Shown below are 3 T cell receptor beta chains from a single sample sequenced in a study of T cell repertoires in cytomegalovirus infection. No antigen is known for these receptors. Each CDR3 protein gets one entry after TCRdb re-called the reads with MiXCR. The sample has roughly 34,000 distinct CDR3 sequences, roughly half seen once; the top ten hold about nine tenths. Material: CD8+ T cells from cultured PBMCs, obtained from culture after CMV antigen stimulation. The receptors come from a human donor in good health (CMV status not recorded). Some clones in this sample may be carry-over from other donors' samples.

This clonotype was detected only a few times. The chain carries TRBV7-8 and TRBJ2-1; 7 nucleotides align to TRBD2. V dropped 5 bases and J dropped 5; count of bases not matched to a gene: 9. The CDR3 is made up of 15 amino acids. CDR1 SGHVS and CDR2 FQNEAQ come from the germline V gene. The CDR3 sequence: CASSPRAGANNEQFF. The CDR3 DNA is TGTGCCAGCAGCCCCCGGGCGGGAGCGAACAATGAGCAGTTCTTC.

This clonotype was detected a few times. The V call is TRBV7-2, the J call TRBJ2-3; 7 bases are a match to TRBD2. CDR1 is SGHTA and CDR2 is FQGNSA in the germline V gene. The CDR3 contains 14 residues. J gave up 5 bases and V 3 bases, and 5 bases lay outside the gene matches. CDR3 bases: TGTGCCAGCAGCTTCGTGATAGCGGGAGATACGCAGTATTTT. It codes for CASSFVIAGDTQYF.

This clonotype was picked up one time. This chain uses TRBV7-2 with TRBJ2-5; 7 bases align to TRBD1. CDR1 and CDR2 (germline): SGHTA, FQGNSA. CDR3 length: 14 amino acids. Unmatched junction bases numbered 2, after V lost 2 bases and J lost 2 bases. This CDR3 is CASSLSTGQETQYF. CDR3 nucleotides: TGTGCCAGCAGCTTATCGACAGGGCAAGAGACCCAGTACTTC.